This TCR beta chain was captured by sequencing in a study of monozygotic twins with inflammatory bowel disease. The CDR3 is made up of 14 amino acids. CDR1 and CDR2 from the germline V gene are LNHNV and YYDKDF (reference sequence). Added by template switching were UMIs that each held a 6-nucleotide sample barcode. TCRalpha and TCRbeta cDNA went through two nested PCRs of approximately 16 and 10 cycles. For each CDR3 protein, TCRdb gives one entry from its re-call of the 5' RACE reads, without DNA. The clone table shows over 100,000 distinct CDR3 sequences, with the ten largest holding around an eighth. The draw for each donor consisted of a single 2.5 ml blood sample.

The chain links TRBV15 to TRBJ1-5; TCRdb's D gene call, TRBD1, goes unchecked for lack of DNA. The sequenced sample was blood. This TCR was sampled from a human donor with ulcerative colitis or Crohn's disease, or a healthy co-twin of an affected twin (not recorded which). CDR3 region: CATSLGTENQPQHF.